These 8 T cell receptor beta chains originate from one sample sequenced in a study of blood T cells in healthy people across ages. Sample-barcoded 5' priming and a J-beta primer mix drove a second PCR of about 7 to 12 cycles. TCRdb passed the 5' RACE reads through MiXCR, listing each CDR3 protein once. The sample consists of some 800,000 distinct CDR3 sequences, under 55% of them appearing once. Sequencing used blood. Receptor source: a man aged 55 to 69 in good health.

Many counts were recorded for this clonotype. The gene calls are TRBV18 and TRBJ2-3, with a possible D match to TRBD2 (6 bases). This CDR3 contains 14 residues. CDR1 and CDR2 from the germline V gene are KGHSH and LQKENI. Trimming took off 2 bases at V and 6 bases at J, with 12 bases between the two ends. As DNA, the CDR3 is TGTGCCAGCTCACCAGGGGGGAACTTCGATACGCAGTATTTT. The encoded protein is CASSPGGNFDTQYF. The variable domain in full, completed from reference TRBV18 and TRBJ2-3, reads NAGVMQNPRHLVRRRGQEARLRCSPMKGHSHVYWYRQLPEEGLKFMVYLQKENIIDESGMPKERFSAEFPKEGPSILRIQQVVRGDSAAYFCASSPGGNFDTQYFGPGTRLTVL.

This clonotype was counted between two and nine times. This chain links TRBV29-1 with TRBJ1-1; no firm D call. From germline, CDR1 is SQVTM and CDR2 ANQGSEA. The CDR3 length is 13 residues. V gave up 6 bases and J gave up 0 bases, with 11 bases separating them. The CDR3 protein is CSVGAQMNTEAFF. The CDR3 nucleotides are TGCAGCGTGGGAGCTCAAATGAACACTGAAGCTTTCTTT.

CDR3 in DNA: TGCGCCAGCAGCTTAAAGGGCAATCAGCCCCAGCATTTT. Encoded protein: CASSLKGNQPQHF. J is TRBJ1-5 and V is TRBV5-1; D not resolved. The CDR3 consists of 13 residues. V was shortened by 2 bases and J by 2 bases, with 5 bases between the two germline ends. Germline V CDR1 and CDR2: SGHRS, YFSETQ. The full variable domain, with the rest looked up from reference TRBV5-1 and TRBJ1-5, is KAGVTQTPRYLIKTRGQQVTLSCSPISGHRSVSWYQQTPGQGLQFLFEYFSETQRNKGNFPGRFSGRQFSNSRSEMNVSTLELGDSALYLCASSLKGNQPQHFGDGTRLSIL.

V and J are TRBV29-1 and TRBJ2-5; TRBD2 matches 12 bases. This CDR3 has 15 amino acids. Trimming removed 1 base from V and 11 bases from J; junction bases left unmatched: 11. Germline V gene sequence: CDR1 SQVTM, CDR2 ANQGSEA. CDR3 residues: CSVEGLAGGPNEQYF. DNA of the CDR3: TGCAGCGTTGAAGGTCTAGCGGGGGGGCCGAATGAGCAGTACTTC.

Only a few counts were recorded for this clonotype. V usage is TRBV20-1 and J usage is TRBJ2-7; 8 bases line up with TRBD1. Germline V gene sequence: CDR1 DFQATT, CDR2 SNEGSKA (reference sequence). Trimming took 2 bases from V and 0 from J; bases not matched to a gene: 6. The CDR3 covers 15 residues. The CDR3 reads CSARSGQESSYEQYF. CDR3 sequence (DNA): TGCAGTGCTAGATCGGGACAGGAAAGCTCCTACGAGCAGTACTTC.

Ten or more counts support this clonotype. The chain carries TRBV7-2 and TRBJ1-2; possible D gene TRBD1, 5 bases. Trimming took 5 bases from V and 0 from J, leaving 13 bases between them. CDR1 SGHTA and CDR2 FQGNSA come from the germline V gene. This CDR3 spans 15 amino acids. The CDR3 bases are TGTGCCAGCAGCCCCCAAGACAGATCTAACTATGGCTACACCTTC. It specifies CASSPQDRSNYGYTF.

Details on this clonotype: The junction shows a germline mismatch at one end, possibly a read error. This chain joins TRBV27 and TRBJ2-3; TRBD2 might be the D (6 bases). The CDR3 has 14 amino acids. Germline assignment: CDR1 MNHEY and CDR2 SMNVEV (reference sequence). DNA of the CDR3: TGTGCCAGCAGGTTAGCGGATAGCACTGATACGCAGTATTTT. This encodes CASRLADSTDTQYF.

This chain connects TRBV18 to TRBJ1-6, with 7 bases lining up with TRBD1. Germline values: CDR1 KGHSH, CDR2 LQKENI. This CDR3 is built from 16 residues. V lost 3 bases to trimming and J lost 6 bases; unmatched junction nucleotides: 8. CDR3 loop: CASSPNGQALNSPLHF. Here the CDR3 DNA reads TGTGCCAGCTCACCCAACGGACAGGCTCTTAATTCACCCCTCCACTTT.